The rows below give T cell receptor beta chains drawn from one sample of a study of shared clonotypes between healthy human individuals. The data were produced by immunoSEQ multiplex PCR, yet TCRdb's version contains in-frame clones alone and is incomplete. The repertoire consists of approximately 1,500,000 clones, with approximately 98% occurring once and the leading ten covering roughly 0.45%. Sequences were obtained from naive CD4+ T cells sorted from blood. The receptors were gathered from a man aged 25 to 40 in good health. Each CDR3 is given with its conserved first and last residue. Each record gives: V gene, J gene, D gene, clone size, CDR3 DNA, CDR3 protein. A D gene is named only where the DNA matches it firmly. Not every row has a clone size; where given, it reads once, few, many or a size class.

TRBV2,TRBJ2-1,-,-,TGTGCCAGCAGGCCCGTCGATGAGCAGTTCTTC,CASRPVDEQFF
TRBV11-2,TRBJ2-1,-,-,TGTGCCAGCAGCCATGGGCCAAACAATGAGCAGTTCTTC,CASSHGPNNEQFF
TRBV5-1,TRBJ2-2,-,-,TGCGCCAGCAGCTTGGGGGGACAGAACACCGGGGAGCTGTTTTTT,CASSLGGQNTGELFF
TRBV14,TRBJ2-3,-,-,TGTGCCAGCAGCCAAAAGCAGCTCCGCACAGATACGCAGTATTTT,CASSQKQLRTDTQYF
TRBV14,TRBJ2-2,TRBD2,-,TGTGCCAGCAGCCAAGTATTCAGCGGGAGACCCGGGGAGCTGTTTTTT,CASSQVFSGRPGELFF
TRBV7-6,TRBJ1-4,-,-,TGTGCCAGCATCCGGGCCGCGGGGGCAACTAATGAAAAACTGTTTTTT,CASIRAAGATNEKLFF
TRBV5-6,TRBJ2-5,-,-,TGTGCCAGCAGCTTGGGCGAGGGGCAAGAGACCCAGTACTTC,CASSLGEGQETQYF
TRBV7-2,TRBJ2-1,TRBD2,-,TGTGCCAGCAGCTCGAGAGATAGACTAGCGGGAGTCTCCAATGAGCAGTTCTTC,CASSSRDRLAGVSNEQFF
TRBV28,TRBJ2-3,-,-,TGTGCCAGCAGTTCCTCGGATACGCAGTATTTT,CASSSSDTQYF
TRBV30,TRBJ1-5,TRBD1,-,TGTGCCTGGAGTGGACAGGGGGAGGGTCAGCCCCAGCATTTT,CAWSGQGEGQPQHF
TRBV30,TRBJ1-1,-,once,TGTGCCTGGAGTGTACTTGTGGGAGTCACTGAAGCTTTCTTT,CAWSVLVGVTEAFF
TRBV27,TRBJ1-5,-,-,TGTGCCAGCAGCCCAGGGCTAGGTCAGCCCCAGCATTTT,CASSPGLGQPQHF
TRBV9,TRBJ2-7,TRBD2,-,TGTGCCAGCAGCCCAGACGCGGGAGGGCTTTCCGAGCAGTACTTC,CASSPDAGGLSEQYF
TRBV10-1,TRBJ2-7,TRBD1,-,TGCGCCAGCAGTAGGACAGGGGGCGGCTACGAGCAGTACTTC,CASSRTGGGYEQYF
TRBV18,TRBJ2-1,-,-,TGTGCCAGCTCACCGGGTAATGGCTACAATGAGCAGTTCTTC,CASSPGNGYNEQFF
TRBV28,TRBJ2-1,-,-,TGTGCCAGCAGAGTTAGCGGCTCCTACAATGAGCAGTTCTTC,CASRVSGSYNEQFF
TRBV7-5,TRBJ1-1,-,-,TGTGTCAGAAGCTTAGGGGACCGGGACAGGAAAGGACTGACTGAAGCTTTCTTT,CVRSLGDRDRKGLTEAFF
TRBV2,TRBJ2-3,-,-,TGTGCCAGTGTAGATGTAGGGGCGGCAGATACGCAGTATTTT,CASVDVGAADTQYF
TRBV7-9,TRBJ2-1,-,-,TGTGCCAGCATCAAGGAGCCAGTATCCTACAATGAGCAGTTCTTC,CASIKEPVSYNEQFF
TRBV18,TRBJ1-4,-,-,TGTGCCAGCTCACCACCGGGTACCAGGGCTGAAAAACTGTTTTTT,CASSPPGTRAEKLFF
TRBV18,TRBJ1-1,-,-,TGTGCCAGCTCACCGGGTTCTGAAGCTTTCTTT,CASSPGSEAFF
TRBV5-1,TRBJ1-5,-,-,TGCGCCAGCAGCTTGGGCCATGGGGGGAATCAGCCCCAGCATTTT,CASSLGHGGNQPQHF
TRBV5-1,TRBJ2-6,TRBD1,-,TGCGCCAGCAGCTTGGAAGGACAGGGGTCGTCTGGGGCCAACGTCCTGACTTTC,CASSLEGQGSSGANVLTF
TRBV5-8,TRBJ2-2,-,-,TGTGCCAGCAGCTTGGGCCTGCTTAGGGGGGAGCTGTTTTTT,CASSLGLLRGELFF
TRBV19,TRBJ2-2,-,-,TGTGCCAGTAGTACTACCGGGACCCGCCAGCGGGAGCTGTTTTTT,CASSTTGTRQRELFF
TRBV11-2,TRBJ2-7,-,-,TGTGCCAGCAGCCCAAATTACGAGCAGTACTTC,CASSPNYEQYF
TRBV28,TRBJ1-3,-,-,TGTGCCAGCAGTTTAAGCGGCAGCTCAACTGGAAACACCATATATTTT,CASSLSGSSTGNTIYF
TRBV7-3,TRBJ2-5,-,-,TGTGCCAGCAGCTTGGGCGGTGGAGAGACCCAGTACTTC,CASSLGGGETQYF
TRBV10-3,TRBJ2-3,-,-,TGTGCCACCGCACCTCAGCTAAGCACAGATACGCAGTATTTT,CATAPQLSTDTQYF
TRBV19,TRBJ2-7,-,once,TGTGCCAGTAGTACCATGTCCGAGCAGTACTTC,CASSTMSEQYF
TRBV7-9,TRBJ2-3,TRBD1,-,TGTGCCAGCAGCCAGTGGGACAGTGGCACAGATACGCAGTATTTT,CASSQWDSGTDTQYF
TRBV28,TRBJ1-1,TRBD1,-,TGTGCCAGCAGATTCCCGGCAGGGGGGTATCGGGCTGAAGCTTTCTTT,CASRFPAGGYRAEAFF
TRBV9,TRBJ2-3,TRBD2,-,TGTGCCAGCAGCGTAGTCAGCGGGAGGCCCCTGAGCACAGATACGCAGTATTTT,CASSVVSGRPLSTDTQYF
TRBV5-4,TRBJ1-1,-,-,TGTGCCAGCAGCCGGGAGCCCCACACTGAAGCTTTCTTT,CASSREPHTEAFF
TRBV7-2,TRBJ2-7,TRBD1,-,TGTGCCAGCAGCTTCGGACAGGGGGAGTACGAGCAGTACTTC,CASSFGQGEYEQYF
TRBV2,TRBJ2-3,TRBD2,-,TGTGCCAGCAGAAGACGAGCGGGAGGTCAAAAAGGGACAGATACGCAGTATTTT,CASRRRAGGQKGTDTQYF
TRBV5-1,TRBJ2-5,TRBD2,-,TGCGCCAGCAGCTCAGCGGGAGGTATAAATTCGCGGGAGACCCAGTACTTC,CASSSAGGINSRETQYF
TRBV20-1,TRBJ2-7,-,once,TGCAGTGCTAGTTTGACAGACGAGCAGTACTTC,CSASLTDEQYF
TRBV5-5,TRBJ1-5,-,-,TGTGCCAGCAGCTTGGGAGAGGGTAGCAATCAGCCCCAGCATTTT,CASSLGEGSNQPQHF
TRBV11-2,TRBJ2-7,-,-,TGTGCCAGCAGAAAAGAGCAGGGGTCATCCTACGAGCAGTACTTC,CASRKEQGSSYEQYF
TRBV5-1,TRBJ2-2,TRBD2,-,TGCGCCAGCAGCATTGGTATCGTAGCGGGGTACACCGGGGAGCTGTTTTTT,CASSIGIVAGYTGELFF
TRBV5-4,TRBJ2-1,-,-,TGTGCCAGCAGCTTTAGAGATGAGCAGTTCTTC,CASSFRDEQFF
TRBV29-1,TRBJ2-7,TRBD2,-,TGCAGCGTTTTCGGACTAGCGGGGGTGTCCTACGAGCAGTACTTC,CSVFGLAGVSYEQYF
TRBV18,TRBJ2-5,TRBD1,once,TGTGCCAGCTCACAGTCGACAGGGCGCGAGACCCAGTACTTC,CASSQSTGRETQYF
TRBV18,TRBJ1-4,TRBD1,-,TGTGCCAGCTCACCGACTCCCGGGACAGTTAATGAAAAACTGTTTTTT,CASSPTPGTVNEKLFF
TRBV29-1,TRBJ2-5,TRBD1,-,TGCAGCGTTCAAGCTAACAGGGGGCGGCAAGAGACCCAGTACTTC,CSVQANRGRQETQYF
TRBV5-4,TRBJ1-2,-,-,TGTGCCAGCAGGGCGGACAGATCCTATGGCTACACCTTC,CASRADRSYGYTF
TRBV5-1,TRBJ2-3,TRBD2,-,TGCGCCAGCAGCTTGGTTCGGGCTAGCGGGAGACCGCGCACAGATACGCAGTATTTT,CASSLVRASGRPRTDTQYF
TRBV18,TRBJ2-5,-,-,TGTGCCAGCTCACCACTTAGGGGCCGCCTGGGCGAGACCCAGTACTTC,CASSPLRGRLGETQYF
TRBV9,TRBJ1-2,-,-,TGTGCCAGCAGCGTTGGTGGGGTCTATGGCTACACCTTC,CASSVGGVYGYTF
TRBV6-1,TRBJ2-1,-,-,TGTGCCAGCAGTCAGGGGAATGAGCAGTTCTTC,CASSQGNEQFF
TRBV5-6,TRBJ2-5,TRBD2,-,TGTGCCAGCAGCCCTCGTGCTAGCGGGAGATCAGAGACCCAGTACTTC,CASSPRASGRSETQYF